The 14 T cell receptor beta chains given below trace back to one sample, sequenced in a study of glioma-infiltrating T cells. The iRepertoire nested amplicon-rescue multiplex PCR amplified TCR alpha and beta CDR3s from RNA. TCRdb itself ran the multiplex PCR reads through MiXCR, one entry per CDR3 protein. The table has 150,000 to 200,000 distinct CDR3 sequences, around 30% seen once. The sequencing sample was made of glioma tissue, nonneoplastic brain tissue, or PBMCs (not recorded which). All receptors derive from a human donor with low-grade glioma or glioblastoma, undergoing nonglioma brain surgery, or in good health (not recorded which).

This clonotype was observed a few times. The rearrangement uses TRBV29-1 and TRBJ2-3; 8 nucleotides match TRBD2. Germline V gives CDR1 SQVTM, CDR2 ANQGSEA. J was trimmed by 4 bases and V by 5 bases; bases with no gene match: 8. This CDR3 is 14 amino acids long. Here the CDR3 reads CSVSGGPRADTQYF. The CDR3 nucleotides read TGCAGCGTTTCGGGAGGGCCGAGAGCAGATACGCAGTATTTT.

This clonotype was counted at least ten times. V and J are TRBV6-6 and TRBJ2-7, with 8 bases matching TRBD2. This CDR3 contains 14 residues. CDR1 is MNHNY, CDR2 SVGAGI, per germline (reference sequence). J lost 4 bases, V lost 2 bases, and 4 bases had no gene match. CDR3: CASSYHGLAYEQYF. DNA of the CDR3: TGTGCCAGCAGTTACCACGGACTAGCTTACGAGCAGTACTTC.

Turning to this clonotype: An end of the junction differs from the germline gene, which may be a read error. The DNA of the CDR3 is TGTGCCTGGAATAACCAGGACGGCTATCAGCACCAGCATTTT. This gives the protein CAWNNQDGYQHQHF. The chain has TRBV30 and TRBJ1-5, with unresolved D. This CDR3 contains 14 residues. Germline V CDR1 and CDR2: GTSNPN, SVGIG (reference sequence).

This clonotype was counted many times. DNA of the CDR3: TGTGCCAGCATGGTTATTCCGGATACGCAGTATTTT. This translates into CASMVIPDTQYF. This chain joins TRBV6-1 and TRBJ2-3; D gene unclear. V lost 7 bases and J 6 bases, leaving 11 bases between the germline ends. The CDR3 is made up of 12 amino acids. Germline V gene lookup returns CDR1 MNHNS and CDR2 SASEGT.

Concerning this clonotype: A junction end diverges from the germline sequence, so it may reflect a read error. The rearrangement joins TRBV6-6 to TRBJ1-3, with D unclear. Germline V CDR1 and CDR2: MNHNY, SVGAGI (reference sequence). This CDR3 region has 15 residues. CDR3 coding DNA: TGTGCCAGCAATTACTCGCAGCTCTCTGGAAACACCATATATTTT. Translating gives CASNYSQLSGNTIYF.

The chain has TRBV30 and TRBJ2-4; D is undetermined. The CDR3 contains 13 residues. Germline CDR1 reads GTSNPN; CDR2 reads SVGIG (reference sequence). Between the trimmed V and J ends, which lost 0 bases and 5 bases, there was a span of 8 bases. The CDR3 bases are TGTGCCTGGAGTGTAGGAGTACAAAACATTCAGTACTTC. Its translation: CAWSVGVQNIQYF.

This clonotype was picked up a small number of times. A much larger clone lies one base from this, so it may be a read error. This CDR3 is CASSQAHEAVVYGYNF. The CDR3 nucleotides are TGTGCCAGCAGCCAAGCCCACGAGGCAGTCGTCTATGGCTACAACTTC. The chain couples TRBV3-1 to TRBJ1-2; no definite D call. The CDR3 covers 16 residues. Germline loops: CDR1 LGHDT, CDR2 YNNKEL (reference sequence).

In its sample, this clonotype was seen many times. The J gene is TRBJ2-7, the V gene TRBV20-1; 7 bases line up with TRBD1. Germline assignment: CDR1 DFQATT and CDR2 SNEGSKA (reference sequence). Germline trimming cut 5 bases from V and 6 bases from J; bases unmatched to any gene: 13. This CDR3 comprises 14 residues. The DNA for the CDR3 is TGCAGTGCTTGCAGGGGGACAGACCTCCGCGAGCAGTACTTC. Its protein is CSACRGTDLREQYF.

This clonotype was counted between two and nine times. This chain uses TRBV10-2 with TRBJ1-1, with no clear D. Trimming stripped 5 bases from V and 1 base from J, with 11 bases between. The germline CDR1 and CDR2 sequences are WSHSY and SAAADI. This CDR3 has 14 residues. The CDR3: CASSSFAGNTEAFF. Written as DNA, the CDR3 is TGCGCCAGCAGTTCCTTCGCGGGGAACACTGAAGCTTTCTTT.

In this sample, this clonotype turned up many times. The chain links TRBV4-1 to TRBJ2-5; 7 bases align to TRBD1. The CDR3 runs 14 residues. The germline V gene encodes CDR1 MGHRA and CDR2 YSYEKL. V gave up 1 base and J gave up 5 bases; unmatched junction bases: 4. CDR3 DNA: TGCGCCAGCAGCCAAGGGACAGGTCCGGAGACCCAGTACTTC. This gives the protein CASSQGTGPETQYF.

This clonotype was found many times. The gene calls are TRBV28 and TRBJ1-1, with a tentative D call TRBD1 (6 bases). Between the trimmed V and J ends, which lost 6 bases and 0 bases, there was a span of 14 bases. Looked up from germline, CDR1 is MDHEN and CDR2 is SYDVKM. The CDR3 contains 15 residues. The CDR3 protein is CASSGPGHLNTEAFF. CDR3 DNA: TGTGCCAGCAGCGGGCCGGGACACTTGAACACTGAAGCTTTCTTT.

As concerns this clonotype: Compared with germline, one end of the junction differs, possibly owing to a read error. This chain's CDR3 is CAGSYNGWSSPLHF. The CDR3 bases are TGTGCCGGCAGTTATAATGGGTGGAGTTCACCCCTCCACTTT. The genes are TRBV27 and TRBJ1-6; no clear D. CDR1 MNHEY and CDR2 SMNVEV come from the germline V gene (reference sequence). The CDR3 sequence is 14 residues long.

This rearrangement joins TRBV14 to TRBJ2-7; D may be TRBD1 or TRBD2 (5 bases each). Looked up from germline, CDR1 is SGHDN and CDR2 is FVKESK. The CDR3 extends over 12 amino acids. The DNA for the CDR3 is TGTGCCAGCAGCCCAGCGAGGGACGAGCAGTACGTA. Translated, it gives CASSPARDEQYV.

As for this clonotype: The junction does not match germline at one end; this may be a read error. The V and J genes are TRBV11-3 and TRBJ2-7, with D perhaps matching TRBD2 (6 bases). CDR1 is SGHNT and CDR2 is YENEEA in the germline V gene. The CDR3 sequence is 14 residues long. This CDR3 reads CARSFGGSSYEQYF. The CDR3 DNA sequence: TGTGCCAGAAGCTTTGGGGGGAGCTCCTACGAGCAGTACTTC.